The 2 T cell receptor beta chains below all came from one sample that was sequenced in a study of blood T cell repertoires in COVID-19. Profiling relied on immunoSEQ multiplex PCR, and the TCRdb table lists in-frame clones only, not all of them. This table holds 180,000 or so clones, 80% to 90% found once. The sample was peripheral blood. Receptor source: a man aged 18 to 29 with active or convalescent COVID-19.

This CDR3 is CASSLLAGHPTDTQYF. DNA for the CDR3: TGTGCCAGCAGTTTATTAGCGGGACACCCCACAGATACGCAGTATTTT. The genes are TRBV27 and TRBJ2-3, with TRBD2 identical over 8 bases. CDR3 length equals 16 residues. V lost 1 base and J lost 2; bases outside the gene matches: 5. CDR1 is MNHEY and CDR2 is SMNVEV in the germline V gene (reference sequence).

This chain uses TRBV7-8 with TRBJ2-7, with D unresolved. Germline V gene sequence: CDR1 SGHVS, CDR2 FQNEAQ. The V end lost 1 base, the J end lost 3 bases, and 16 bases lay between the germline ends. The CDR3 extends over 16 amino acids. The CDR3 DNA sequence: TGTGCCAGCAGCTTAGGCGCCCTCCTGTCCATCTACGAGCAGTACGTC. It encodes CASSLGALLSIYEQYV.